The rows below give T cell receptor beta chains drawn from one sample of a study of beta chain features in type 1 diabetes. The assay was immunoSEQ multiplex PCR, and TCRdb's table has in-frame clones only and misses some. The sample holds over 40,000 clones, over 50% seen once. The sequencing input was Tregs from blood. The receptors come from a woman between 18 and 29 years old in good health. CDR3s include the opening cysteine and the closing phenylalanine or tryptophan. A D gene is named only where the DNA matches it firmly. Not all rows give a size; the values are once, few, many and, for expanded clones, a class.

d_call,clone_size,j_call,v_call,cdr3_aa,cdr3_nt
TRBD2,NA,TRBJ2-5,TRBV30,CAWSGTSGRWETQYF,TGTGCCTGGAGCGGGACTAGCGGGAGGTGGGAGACCCAGTACTTC
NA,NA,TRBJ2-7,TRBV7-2,CASSSYRQSSYEQYF,TGTGCCAGCAGCTCCTACCGACAGAGCTCCTACGAGCAGTACTTC
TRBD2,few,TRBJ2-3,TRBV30,CAWSARTSGNRADTQYF,TGTGCCTGGAGTGCAAGGACTAGCGGGAATCGGGCAGATACGCAGTATTTT
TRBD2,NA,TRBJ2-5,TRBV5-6,CASIRGAGGPRETQYF,TGTGCCAGCATCCGTGGGGCGGGAGGGCCCCGGGAGACCCAGTACTTC
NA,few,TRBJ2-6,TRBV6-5,CASTKWGANVLTF,TGTGCCAGCACTAAGTGGGGGGCCAACGTCCTGACTTTC
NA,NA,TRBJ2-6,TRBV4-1,CASSQDRLSSGANVLTF,TGCGCCAGCAGCCAAGATCGGTTAAGCTCTGGGGCCAACGTCCTGACTTTC
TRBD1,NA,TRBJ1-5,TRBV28,CASRTRDRDQPQHF,TGTGCCAGCAGGACCCGGGACAGGGATCAGCCCCAGCATTTT
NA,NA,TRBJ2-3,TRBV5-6,CASSRELTDTQYF,TGTGCCAGCAGTCGGGAACTCACAGATACGCAGTATTTT
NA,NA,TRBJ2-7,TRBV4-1,CASSLYRGYEQYF,TGCGCCAGCAGTCTTTACCGGGGCTACGAGCAGTACTTC
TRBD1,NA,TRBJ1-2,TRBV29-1,CSVEHSGETGQHFYGYTF,TGCAGCGTTGAGCATTCAGGGGAAACGGGACAGCACTTTTATGGCTACACCTTC
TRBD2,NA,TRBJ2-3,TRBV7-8,CASSLGLAGVDTQYF,TGTGCCAGCAGCTTGGGACTAGCGGGAGTCGATACGCAGTATTTT
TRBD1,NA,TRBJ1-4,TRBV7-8,CASSLRWDRGATTNEKLFF,TGTGCCAGCAGCTTAAGATGGGACAGGGGCGCCACAACTAATGAAAAACTGTTTTTT
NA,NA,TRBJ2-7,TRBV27,CASSLRAVGGGAYGQYF,TGTGCCAGCAGTTTACGGGCCGTGGGAGGCGGGGCCTACGGGCAGTACTTC
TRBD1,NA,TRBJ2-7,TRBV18,CASSPPTGTGTYEQYF,TGTGCCAGCTCACCTCCTACCGGGACAGGGACCTACGAGCAGTACTTC
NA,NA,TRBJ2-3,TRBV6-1,CASRISGSRTDTQYF,TGTGCCAGCAGGATATCGGGGAGTAGGACAGATACGCAGTATTTT
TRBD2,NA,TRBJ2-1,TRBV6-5,CASNSGSRGWGEQFF,TGTGCCAGCAATAGCGGGTCCCGGGGGTGGGGTGAGCAGTTCTTC
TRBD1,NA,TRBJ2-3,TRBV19,CASSLRRDRVSPDTQYF,TGTGCCAGTAGTCTCCGCCGGGACAGGGTCTCCCCAGATACGCAGTATTTT
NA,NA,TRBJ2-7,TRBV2,CASRDSSSYEQYF,TGTGCCAGCAGGGACAGCTCCTCCTACGAGCAGTACTTC
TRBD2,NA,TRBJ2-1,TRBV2,CASIQREGYNEQFF,TGTGCCAGCATCCAGCGGGAGGGATACAATGAGCAGTTCTTC
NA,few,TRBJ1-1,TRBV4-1,CASSQEVVRDRGTEAFF,TGCGCCAGCAGCCAAGAGGTAGTAAGGGATCGGGGCACTGAAGCTTTCTTT
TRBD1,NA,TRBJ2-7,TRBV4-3,CASSHRRTGSYEQYF,TGCGCCAGCAGCCACCGCCGGACAGGGTCCTACGAGCAGTACTTC
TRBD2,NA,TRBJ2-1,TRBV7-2,CASSFRDYVSNEQFF,TGTGCCAGCAGCTTCCGGGACTATGTCTCCAATGAGCAGTTCTTC
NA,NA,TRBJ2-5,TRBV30,CASWGRETQYF,TGTGCCTCGTGGGGGAGGGAGACCCAGTACTTC
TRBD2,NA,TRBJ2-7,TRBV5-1,CASSLTSGSYEQYF,TGCGCCAGCAGCTTGACTAGCGGGTCTTACGAGCAGTACTTC
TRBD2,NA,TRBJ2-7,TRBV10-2,CASSPTPTGTRRPYEQYF,TGCGCCAGCAGCCCTACCCCCACCGGGACTAGGCGACCCTACGAGCAGTACTTC
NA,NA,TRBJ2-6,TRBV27,CASAEGPGGANVLTF,TGTGCCAGCGCCGAGGGCCCGGGCGGGGCCAACGTCCTGACTTTC
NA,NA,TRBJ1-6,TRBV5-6,CASSLTLSSYNSPLHF,TGTGCCAGCAGCTTGACCCTCAGCTCCTATAATTCACCCCTCCACTTT
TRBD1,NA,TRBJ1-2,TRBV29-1,CSVERQGATGYGYTF,TGCAGCGTCGAGAGACAGGGGGCGACGGGCTATGGCTACACCTTC
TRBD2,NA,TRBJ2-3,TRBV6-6,CASTNSGRAVDTQYF,TGTGCCAGCACCAATAGCGGGAGGGCCGTGGATACGCAGTATTTT
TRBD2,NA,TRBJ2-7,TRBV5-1,CASSLAAGTYEQYF,TGCGCCAGCAGCTTGGCAGCGGGAACCTACGAGCAGTACTTC
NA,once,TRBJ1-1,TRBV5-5,CASSAIRGNTEAFF,TGTGCCAGCAGCGCTATAAGGGGCAACACTGAAGCTTTCTTT
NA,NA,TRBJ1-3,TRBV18,CASSPDRSGNTIYF,TGTGCCAGCTCACCTGACAGGTCTGGAAACACCATATATTTT
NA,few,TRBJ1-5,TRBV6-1,CASSLQSNQPQHF,TGTGCCAGCAGTTTACAGTCAAATCAGCCCCAGCATTTT
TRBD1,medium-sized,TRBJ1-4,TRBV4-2,CASSGWDSEKLFF,TGTGCCAGCAGCGGTTGGGACAGTGAAAAACTGTTTTTT
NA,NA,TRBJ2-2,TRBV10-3,CAISEGPRQYTGELFF,TGTGCCATCAGTGAGGGGCCCAGGCAGTACACCGGGGAGCTGTTTTTT
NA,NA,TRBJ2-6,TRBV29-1,CSVEVVTSGANVLTF,TGCAGCGTTGAAGTAGTAACCTCTGGGGCCAACGTCCTGACTTTC
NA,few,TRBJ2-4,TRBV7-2,CATAGVSHLAKNIQYF,TGTGCCACCGCCGGGGTTTCACACCTAGCCAAAAACATTCAGTACTTC
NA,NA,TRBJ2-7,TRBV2,CASSHARTYEQYF,TGTGCCAGCAGTCACGCCCGAACCTACGAGCAGTACTTC
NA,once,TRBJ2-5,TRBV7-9,CASRKTGPQETQYF,TGTGCCAGCAGGAAGACAGGTCCTCAAGAGACCCAGTACTTC
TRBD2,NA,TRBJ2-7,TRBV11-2,CASSPPGGITSYEQYF,TGTGCCAGCAGCCCACCGGGAGGGATTACGTCCTACGAGCAGTACTTC
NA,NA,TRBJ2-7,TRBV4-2,CASSPWIAVESYEQYF,TGTGCCAGCAGCCCGTGGATAGCGGTTGAATCCTACGAGCAGTACTTC
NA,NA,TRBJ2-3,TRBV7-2,CASSLGVTRRAQYF,TGTGCCAGCAGCTTAGGGGTTACTAGACGTGCGCAGTATTTT
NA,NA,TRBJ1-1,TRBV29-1,CSVATGKDTEAFF,TGCAGCGTTGCGACAGGAAAGGACACTGAAGCTTTCTTT
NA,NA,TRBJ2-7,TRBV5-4,CASSLETKNEQYF,TGTGCCAGCAGCTTGGAAACAAAGAACGAGCAGTACTTC
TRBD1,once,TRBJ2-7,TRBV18,CASSPTGTGGYEQYF,TGTGCCAGCTCACCCACAGGGACAGGGGGCTACGAGCAGTACTTC
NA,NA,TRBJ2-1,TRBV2,CASSEALRLVWEQFF,TGTGCCAGCAGTGAAGCGCTTCGACTAGTTTGGGAGCAGTTCTTC
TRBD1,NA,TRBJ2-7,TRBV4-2,CASSPRQGTYEQYF,TGTGCCAGCAGCCCCCGACAGGGGACCTACGAGCAGTACTTC
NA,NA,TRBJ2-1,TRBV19,CASSMRAYEQFF,TGTGCCAGTAGTATGCGTGCATATGAGCAGTTCTTC
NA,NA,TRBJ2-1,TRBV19,CASSVDFSYNEQFF,TGTGCCAGTAGTGTGGACTTTTCCTACAATGAGCAGTTCTTC
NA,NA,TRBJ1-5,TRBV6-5,CASSDDRWRQPQHF,TGTGCCAGCAGTGATGACAGGTGGAGGCAGCCCCAGCATTTT